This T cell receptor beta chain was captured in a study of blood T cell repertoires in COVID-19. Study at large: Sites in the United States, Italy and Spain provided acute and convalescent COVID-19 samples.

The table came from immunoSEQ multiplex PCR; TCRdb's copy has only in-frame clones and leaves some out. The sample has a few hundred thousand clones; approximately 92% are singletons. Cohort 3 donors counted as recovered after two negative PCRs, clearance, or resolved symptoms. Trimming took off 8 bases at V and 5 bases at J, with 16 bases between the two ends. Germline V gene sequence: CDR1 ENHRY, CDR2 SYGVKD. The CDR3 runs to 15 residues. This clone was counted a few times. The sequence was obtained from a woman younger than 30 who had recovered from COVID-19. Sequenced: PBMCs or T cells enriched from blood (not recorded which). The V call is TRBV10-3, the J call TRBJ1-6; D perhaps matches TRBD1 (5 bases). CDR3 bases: TGTGCCATCCCGGGCGGTGGAGGGGATAATTCACCCCTCCACTTT. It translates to CAIPGGGGDNSPLHF.